Listed below are T cell receptor beta chains from one sample, sequenced in a study of tumor-infiltrating lymphocytes in primary liver carcinoma. One entry per CDR3 protein results from TCRdb running MiXCR on the multiplex PCR reads. The sample holds 200,000 or so distinct CDR3 sequences; 65% are singletons and the top ten take 6% to 8.5%. Sequencing used peripheral blood. Receptors originate from a woman aged 55 to 70 with primary liver carcinoma and hepatitis B virus infection. Both conserved end residues are part of each CDR3. D genes are given only for firm matches. Only part of the rows carry a size: once, few, many, or a class if the clone is expanded.

D gene	clone size	V gene	J gene	CDR3 protein	CDR3 DNA
-	-	TRBV11-3	TRBJ2-3	CASSLSYDSCLQTDTQYF	TGCGCCAGCAGCTTAAGTTATGACAGTTGCCTCCAGACAGATACGCAGTATTTT
-	-	TRBV29-1	TRBJ2-3	CSVRRGDQPQYF	TGCAGCGTTCGGAGAGGGGATCAGCCCCAGTATTTT
-	many	TRBV5-6	TRBJ2-5	CASGRRQETQYF	TGTGCCAGCGGGCGGAGACAAGAGACCCAGTACTTC
-	-	TRBV11-2	TRBJ1-2	CASSFAEAPGYTF	TGTGCCAGCAGCTTTGCGGAGGCGCCTGGCTACACCTTT
-	many	TRBV4-1	TRBJ1-2	CASSQSITGPIYGYTF	TGCGCCAGCAGCCAATCGATTACGGGACCGATCTATGGCTACACCTTC
-	-	TRBV11-2	TRBJ2-3	CASSPWTNTQYF	TGTGCCAGCAGCCCCTGGACAAATACGCAGTATTTT
-	-	TRBV11-2	TRBJ2-1	CTSSLTMGNEQFF	TGTACCAGCAGCCTCACGATGGGCAATGAGCAGTTCTTC
-	many	TRBV12-3/TRBV12-4	TRBJ2-4	CASSTQGTSGRKNIQYF	TGTGCCAGCAGTACACAGGGGACTAGTGGTCGCAAAAACATTCAGTACTTC
TRBD1	-	TRBV5-1	TRBJ1-1	CASNSLQDRADTEAFF	TGCGCCAGCAACTCTCTTCAGGACAGGGCAGACACTGAAGCTTTCTTT
-	many	TRBV14	TRBJ2-1	CASSQDRDSRGAYEQFF	TGTGCCAGCAGCCAAGACCGGGACAGCCGGGGGGCCTATGAGCAGTTCTTC
TRBD2	-	TRBV12-3/TRBV12-4	TRBJ2-7	CVSSARLAGALYEQYF	TGTGTCAGCAGTGCTCGACTAGCGGGAGCCCTCTACGAGCAGTATTTC
TRBD2	-	TRBV5-1	TRBJ2-5	CASSLWGGETQYF	TGCGCCAGCAGTTTGTGGGGGGGAGAGACCCAGTACTTC
-	-	TRBV11-3	TRBJ2-1	CVSSRNHNEHFF	TGTGTCAGCAGCAGGAACCACAATGAGCACTTCTTC
-	once	TRBV11-2	TRBJ2-7	CVSSLGTWTNEQYF	TGTGTCAGCAGCTTAGGTACATGGACGAACGAGCAGTACTTC
-	-	TRBV10-3	TRBJ2-1	CASSPRTSGYNEKFF	TGTGCCTCATCGCCCCGGACAAGCGGTTACAATGAGAAGTTCTTC
-	-	TRBV11-2	TRBJ2-7	CAISLGIGTNEQYF	TGTGCCATCAGCTTAGGTATAGGGACGAACGAGCAGTACTTC
-	-	TRBV11-2	TRBJ1-1	CAGNLEPGPNTEDFF	TGTGCCGGCAACTTAGAACCTGGACCGAACACTGAAGATTTCTTT
TRBD2	once	TRBV11-2	TRBJ2-1	CANSPGGVAGYNEQFF	TGCGCCAACAGCCCCGGTGGGGTAGCGGGGTACAATGAGCAGTTCTTC
-	-	TRBV11-1	TRBJ2-6	CASSARAGTPGANVLIF	TGTGCCAGCAGCGCCAGGGCAGGGACTCCTGGGGCCAACGTCCTGATTTTC
-	many	TRBV29-1	TRBJ2-1	CSVVRTQQNEQFF	TGCAGCGTTGTCCGAACCCAGCAAAATGAGCAGTTCTTC
-	-	TRBV28	TRBJ2-7	CDSSLGGSVAGHYEQYF	TGTGACAGCAGTTTAGGGGGAAGTGTGGCAGGACATTACGAGCAGTACTTC
-	many	TRBV12-3/TRBV12-4	TRBJ1-4	CASSGISGEKLFF	TGTGCCAGCAGTGGGATTTCGGGCGAAAAACTGTTTTTT
TRBD2	once	TRBV6-2/TRBV6-3	TRBJ2-5	CASSSYGISGSSTLETQYF	TGTGCCAGCAGTTCCTACGGTATTAGCGGGAGTTCTACTCTGGAGACCCAGTACTTC
TRBD1	few	TRBV7-9	TRBJ2-7	CASSFPGQNYEQYF	TGTGCCAGCAGCTTCCCGGGACAGAACTACGAGCAGTACTTC
TRBD2	once	TRBV11-2	TRBJ2-7	CAGSLGLARGFEQYF	TGTGCCGGCAGCTTAGGACTAGCGAGGGGATTCGAGCAGTACTTC
-	-	TRBV11-3	TRBJ1-1	CASSLFDGNTEAFF	TGTGCCAGCAGCTTATTTGACGGGAACACTGAAGCTTTCTTC
TRBD2	-	TRBV7-9	TRBJ2-7	CASSLARLAGVGEQYF	TGTGCCAGCAGCTTAGCGAGACTAGCGGGAGTAGGCGAGCAGTACTTC
TRBD1	-	TRBV5-6	TRBJ1-2	CASSSNYRTGGLSNYGYTF	TGTGCCAGCAGCTCCAACTACAGGACAGGGGGTTTGAGTAACTATGGCTACACCTTC
-	-	TRBV6-5	TRBJ2-7	CASSPTRGNEQYF	TGTGCCAGCAGTCCCACTCGGGGCAACGAGCAGTACTTC
TRBD1	-	TRBV5-1	TRBJ2-1	CASSLGGGDNEQFF	TGCGCCAGCAGCTTGGGAGGGGGCGACAATGAGCAGTTCTTC
TRBD1	many	TRBV11-2	TRBJ2-5	CASSLGPTPGQGGETQYF	TGTGCCAGCAGCTTAGGACCCACCCCCGGACAGGGCGGAGAGACCCAGTACTTC
TRBD2	-	TRBV7-8	TRBJ2-3	CTSSLGLAATDTQYF	TGTACCAGCAGCTTAGGACTAGCGGCCACAGATACGCAGTATTTT
TRBD2	few	TRBV5-1	TRBJ2-7	CASSQGLVPYEQYF	TGCGCCAGCAGCCAAGGACTAGTCCCGTACGAGCAGTACTTC
-	-	TRBV6-5	TRBJ1-6	CASSYRGMGNSPLYF	TGTGCCAGCAGTTACCGGGGGATGGGTAATTCACCCCTCTACTTT
-	-	TRBV28	TRBJ2-7	CASRPKRTVLSYEQYF	TGTGCCAGCAGACCCAAAAGGACAGTCCTATCCTACGAGCAGTACTTC
-	-	TRBV6-1	TRBJ2-3	CASSESARFTDTQYF	TGTGCCAGCAGTGAATCGGCCAGATTCACAGATACGCAGTATTTC
TRBD2	-	TRBV6-2/TRBV6-3	TRBJ2-1	CASSHGGTRIGINEQFF	TGTGCCAGCAGTCACGGGGGGACTAGAATAGGTATCAATGAGCAGTTCTTC